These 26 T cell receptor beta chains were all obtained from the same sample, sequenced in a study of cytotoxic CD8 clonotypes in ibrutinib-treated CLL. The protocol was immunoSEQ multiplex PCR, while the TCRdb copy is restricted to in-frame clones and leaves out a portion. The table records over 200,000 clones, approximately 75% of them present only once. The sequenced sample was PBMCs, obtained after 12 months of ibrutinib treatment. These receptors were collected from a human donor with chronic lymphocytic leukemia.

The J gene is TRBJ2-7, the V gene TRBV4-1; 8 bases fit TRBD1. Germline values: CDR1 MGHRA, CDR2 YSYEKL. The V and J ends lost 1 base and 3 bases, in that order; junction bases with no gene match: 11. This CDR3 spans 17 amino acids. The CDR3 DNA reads TGCGCCAGCAGCCAAGGACCACAGGGGGGTCCCCACTACGAGCAGTACTTC. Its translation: CASSQGPQGGPHYEQYF.

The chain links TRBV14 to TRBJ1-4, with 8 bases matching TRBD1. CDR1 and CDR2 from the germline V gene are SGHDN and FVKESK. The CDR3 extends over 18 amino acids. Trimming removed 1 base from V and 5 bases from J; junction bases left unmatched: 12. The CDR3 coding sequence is TGTGCCAGCAGCCAAGTAGTGGTTTGGGACAGGAGAAATGAAAAACTGTTTTTT. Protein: CASSQVVVWDRRNEKLFF.

CDR3 loop: CASSEALGLSGYGYTF. The CDR3 region has the DNA TGTGCCAGCAGTGAAGCGCTGGGACTTTCGGGCTATGGCTACACCTTC. This rearrangement joins TRBV6-1 to TRBJ1-2; TRBD1 is a possible D gene (5 bases). The germline CDR1 and CDR2 sequences are MNHNS and SASEGT. The CDR3 spans 16 residues. Trimming shortened V by 0 bases and J by 4 bases, and 15 bases separated the two germline ends.

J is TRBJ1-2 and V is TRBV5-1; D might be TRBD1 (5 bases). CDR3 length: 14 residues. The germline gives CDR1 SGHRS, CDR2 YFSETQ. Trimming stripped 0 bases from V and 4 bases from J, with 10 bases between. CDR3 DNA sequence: TGCGCCAGCAGCTTGGAAAGGGGAGGCTATGGCTACACCTTC. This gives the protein CASSLERGGYGYTF.

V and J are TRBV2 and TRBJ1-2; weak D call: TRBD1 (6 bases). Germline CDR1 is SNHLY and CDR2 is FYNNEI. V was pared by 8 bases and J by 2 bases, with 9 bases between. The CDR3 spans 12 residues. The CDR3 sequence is CASWTENYGYTF. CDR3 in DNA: TGTGCCAGCTGGACAGAGAACTATGGCTACACCTTC.

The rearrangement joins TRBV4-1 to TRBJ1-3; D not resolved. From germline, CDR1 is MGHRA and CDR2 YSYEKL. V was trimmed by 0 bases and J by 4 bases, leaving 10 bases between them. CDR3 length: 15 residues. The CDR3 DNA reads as TGCGCCAGCAGCCAAGAGTCCGGGAGCGGAAACACCATATATTTT. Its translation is CASSQESGSGNTIYF.

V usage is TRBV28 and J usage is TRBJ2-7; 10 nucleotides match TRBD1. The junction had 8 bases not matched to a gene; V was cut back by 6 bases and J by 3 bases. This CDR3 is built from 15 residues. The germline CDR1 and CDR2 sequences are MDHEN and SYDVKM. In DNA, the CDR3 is TGTGCCAGCAGGCAAGCCGGGACAGGGGACTACGAGCAGTACTTC. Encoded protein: CASRQAGTGDYEQYF.

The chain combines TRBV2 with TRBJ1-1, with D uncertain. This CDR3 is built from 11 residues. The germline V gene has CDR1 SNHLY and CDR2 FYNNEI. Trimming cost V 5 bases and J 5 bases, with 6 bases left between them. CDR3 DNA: TGTGCCAGCAGTTATACGACTGAAGCTTTCTTT. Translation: CASSYTTEAFF.

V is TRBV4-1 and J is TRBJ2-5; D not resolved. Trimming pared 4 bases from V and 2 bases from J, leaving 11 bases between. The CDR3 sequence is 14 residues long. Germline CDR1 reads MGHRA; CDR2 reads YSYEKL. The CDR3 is CASSLGIQQETQYF. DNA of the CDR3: TGCGCCAGCAGCCTCGGCATTCAGCAAGAGACCCAGTACTTC.

The CDR3 DNA is TGTGCCAGCAGTGCTCACGGGGCAGGGGATACCCGGGCCCAGTACTTC. Translating gives CASSAHGAGDTRAQYF. This sequence joins TRBV2 and TRBJ2-5, with D perhaps TRBD1 (6 bases). Trimming stripped 4 bases from V and 9 bases from J, with 24 bases between. The length of the CDR3 is 16 residues. CDR1 and CDR2 (germline): SNHLY, FYNNEI. Supplemented by reference TRBV2 and TRBJ2-5, the full variable domain reads EPEVTQTPSHQVTQMGQEVILRCVPISNHLYFYWYRQILGQKVEFLVSFYNNEISEKSEIFDDQFSVERPDGSNFTLKIRSTKLEDSAMYFCASSAHGAGDTRAQYFGPGTRLLVL.

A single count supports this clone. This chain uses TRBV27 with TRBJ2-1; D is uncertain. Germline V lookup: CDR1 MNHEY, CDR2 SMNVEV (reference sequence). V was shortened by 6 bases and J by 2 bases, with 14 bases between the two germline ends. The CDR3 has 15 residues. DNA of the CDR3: TGTGCCAGCAGACAAGAGGCGGCCACCTACAATGAGCAGTTCTTC. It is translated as CASRQEAATYNEQFF.

The CDR3 reads CASSYRGLPYNEQFF. For the CDR3, the DNA is TGTGCCAGCAGTTACAGGGGGCTCCCTTACAATGAGCAGTTCTTC. The chain joins TRBV6-5 to TRBJ2-1, with 7 bases aligning to TRBD1. Germline CDR1 is MNHEY and CDR2 is SVGAGI. Trimming took 2 bases from V and 4 from J; bases not matched to a gene: 5. The CDR3 sequence is 15 residues long.

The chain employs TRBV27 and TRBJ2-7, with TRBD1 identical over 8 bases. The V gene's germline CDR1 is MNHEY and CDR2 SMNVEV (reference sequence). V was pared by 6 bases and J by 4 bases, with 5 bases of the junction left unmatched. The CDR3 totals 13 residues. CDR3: CASSYRGRYEQYF. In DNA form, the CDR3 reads TGTGCCAGCAGCTACAGGGGGAGGTACGAGCAGTACTTC.

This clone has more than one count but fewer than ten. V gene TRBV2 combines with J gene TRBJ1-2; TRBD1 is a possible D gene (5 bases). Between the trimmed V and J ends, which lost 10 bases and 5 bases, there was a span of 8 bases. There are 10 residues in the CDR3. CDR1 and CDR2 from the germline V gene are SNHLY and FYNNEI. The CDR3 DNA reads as TGTGCCACCCGACAGTATGGCTACACCTTC. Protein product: CATRQYGYTF. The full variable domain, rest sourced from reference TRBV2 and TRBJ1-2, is EPEVTQTPSHQVTQMGQEVILRCVPISNHLYFYWYRQILGQKVEFLVSFYNNEISEKSEIFDDQFSVERPDGSNFTLKIRSTKLEDSAMYFCATRQYGYTFGSGTRLTVV.

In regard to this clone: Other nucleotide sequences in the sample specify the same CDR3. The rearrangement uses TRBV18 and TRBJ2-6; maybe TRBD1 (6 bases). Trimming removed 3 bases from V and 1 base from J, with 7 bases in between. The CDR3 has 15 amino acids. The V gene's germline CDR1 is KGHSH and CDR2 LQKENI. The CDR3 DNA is TGTGCCAGCTCACCCGGGACATCTGGGGCCAACGTCCTGACTTTC. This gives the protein CASSPGTSGANVLTF.

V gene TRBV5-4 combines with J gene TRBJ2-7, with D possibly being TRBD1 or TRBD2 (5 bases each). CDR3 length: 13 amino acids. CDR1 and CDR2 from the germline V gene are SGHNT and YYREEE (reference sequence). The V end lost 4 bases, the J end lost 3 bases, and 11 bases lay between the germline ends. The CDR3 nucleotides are TGTGCCAGCAGCCGGGACCCGGGCTACGAGCAGTACTTC. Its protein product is CASSRDPGYEQYF.

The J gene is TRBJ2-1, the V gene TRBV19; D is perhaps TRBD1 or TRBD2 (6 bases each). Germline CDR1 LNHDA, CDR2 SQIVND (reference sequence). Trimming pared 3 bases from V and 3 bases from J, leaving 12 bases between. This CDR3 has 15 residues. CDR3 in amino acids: CASSMGGNIYNEQFF. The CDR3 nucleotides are TGTGCCAGTAGTATGGGGGGCAACATCTACAATGAGCAGTTCTTC.

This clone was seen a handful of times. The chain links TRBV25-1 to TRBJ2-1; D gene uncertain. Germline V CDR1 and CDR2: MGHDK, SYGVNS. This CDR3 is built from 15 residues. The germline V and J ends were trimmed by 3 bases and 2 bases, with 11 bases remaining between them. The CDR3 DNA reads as TGTGCCAGCAGTGACAACCCGGGTGCCTACAATGAGCAGTTCTTC. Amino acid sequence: CASSDNPGAYNEQFF.

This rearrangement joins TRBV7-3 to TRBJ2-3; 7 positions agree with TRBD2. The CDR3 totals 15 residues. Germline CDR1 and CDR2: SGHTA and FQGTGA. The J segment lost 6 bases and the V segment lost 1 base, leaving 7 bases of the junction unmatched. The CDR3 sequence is CASSLMRGGGDTQYF. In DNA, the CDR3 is TGTGCCAGCAGCTTAATGCGCGGGGGAGGGGATACGCAGTATTTT.

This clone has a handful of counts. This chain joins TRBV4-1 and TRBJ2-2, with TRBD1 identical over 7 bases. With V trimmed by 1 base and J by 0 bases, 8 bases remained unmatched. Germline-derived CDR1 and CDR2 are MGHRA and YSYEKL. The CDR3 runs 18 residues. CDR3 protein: CASSQAYYGTANTGELFF. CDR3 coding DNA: TGCGCCAGCAGCCAAGCTTATTACGGGACAGCGAACACCGGGGAGCTGTTTTTT.

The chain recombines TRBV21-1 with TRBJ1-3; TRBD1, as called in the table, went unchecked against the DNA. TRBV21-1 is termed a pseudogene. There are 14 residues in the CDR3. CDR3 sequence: CASSKGAPGNTIYF. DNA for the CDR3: TGTGCCAGCAGCAAAGGGGCTCCCGGAAACACCATATATTTT.

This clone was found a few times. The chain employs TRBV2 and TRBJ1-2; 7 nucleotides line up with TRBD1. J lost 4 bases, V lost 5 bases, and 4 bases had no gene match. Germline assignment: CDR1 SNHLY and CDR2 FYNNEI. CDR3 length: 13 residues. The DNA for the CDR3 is TGTGCCAGCAGTCGACAGGGTCTCTATGGCTACACCTTC. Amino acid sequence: CASSRQGLYGYTF.

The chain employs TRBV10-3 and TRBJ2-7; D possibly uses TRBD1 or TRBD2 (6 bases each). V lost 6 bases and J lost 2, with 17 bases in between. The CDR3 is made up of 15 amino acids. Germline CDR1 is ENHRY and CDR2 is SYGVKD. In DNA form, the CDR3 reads TGTGCCATCAGCCGAGGGGGGACAATAACCTACGAGCAGTACTTC. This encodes CAISRGGTITYEQYF.

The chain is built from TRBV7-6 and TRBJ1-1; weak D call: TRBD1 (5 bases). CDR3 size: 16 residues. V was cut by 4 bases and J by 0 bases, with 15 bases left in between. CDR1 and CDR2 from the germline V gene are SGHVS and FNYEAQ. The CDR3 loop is CASSSTLGGMNTEAFF. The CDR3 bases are TGTGCCAGCAGCTCAACCCTGGGGGGGATGAACACTGAAGCTTTCTTT.

In nucleotides, the CDR3 is TGTGCCATCAGTGAGTCGGCCAGGGAGACCTACGAGCAGTACTTC. It translates to CAISESARETYEQYF. The chain recombines TRBV10-3 with TRBJ2-7; either TRBD1 or TRBD2 may fit D (5 bases each). This CDR3 has 15 amino acids. V gave up 0 bases and J gave up 2 bases, with 11 bases separating them. Germline CDR1 reads ENHRY; CDR2 reads SYGVKD.

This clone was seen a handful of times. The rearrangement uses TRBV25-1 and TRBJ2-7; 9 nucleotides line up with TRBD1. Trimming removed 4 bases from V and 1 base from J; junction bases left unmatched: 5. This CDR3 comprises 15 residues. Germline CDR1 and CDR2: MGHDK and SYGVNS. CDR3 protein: CASSAGTGHSYEQYF. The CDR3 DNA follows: TGTGCCAGCAGTGCCGGGACAGGGCATTCCTACGAGCAGTACTTC.